These T cell receptor beta chains were read from a single sample in a study of shared clonotypes between healthy human individuals. Sequencing was performed with immunoSEQ multiplex PCR; in TCRdb, only in-frame clones are kept and a portion is missing. The sample lists roughly 500,000 clones, roughly 95% occurring once. Sequencing was done on a sample of naive CD4+ T cells sorted from blood. These receptors were collected from a woman younger than 45 in good health. Both conserved end residues are part of each CDR3. Fields, in order: D gene, J gene, V gene, clone size, CDR3 protein, CDR3 DNA. A D gene is named only where the DNA matches it firmly. Clone size appears in some rows only: once, few, many, or a class for an expanded clone.

d_call: TRBD1
j_call: TRBJ1-1
v_call: TRBV6-6
clone_size: -
cdr3_aa: CASSRDRPVKFEAFF
cdr3_nt: TGTGCCAGCAGTCGGGACAGGCCCGTAAAGTTTGAAGCTTTCTTT

d_call: TRBD2
j_call: TRBJ2-1
v_call: TRBV11-2
clone_size: -
cdr3_aa: CASSLSFGTSGRFHNEQFF
cdr3_nt: TGTGCCAGCAGCTTAAGTTTCGGGACTAGCGGGAGATTCCACAATGAGCAGTTCTTC

d_call: -
j_call: TRBJ2-2
v_call: TRBV5-1
clone_size: -
cdr3_aa: CASSPGTGELFF
cdr3_nt: TGCGCCAGCAGTCCCGGGACCGGGGAGCTGTTTTTT

d_call: -
j_call: TRBJ1-2
v_call: TRBV19
clone_size: -
cdr3_aa: CASSIGSGSGRYGYTF
cdr3_nt: TGTGCCAGTAGTATTGGTTCAGGGTCAGGCCGCTATGGCTACACCTTC

d_call: TRBD2
j_call: TRBJ2-1
v_call: TRBV2
clone_size: -
cdr3_aa: CASRRTSGINEQFF
cdr3_nt: TGTGCCAGCAGGCGGACTAGCGGAATTAATGAGCAGTTCTTC

d_call: -
j_call: TRBJ2-1
v_call: TRBV7-9
clone_size: -
cdr3_aa: CASSRHAGRPYNEQFF
cdr3_nt: TGTGCCAGCAGCCGCCATGCCGGACGACCCTACAATGAGCAGTTCTTC

d_call: -
j_call: TRBJ2-1
v_call: TRBV2
clone_size: once
cdr3_aa: CASGYGEQFF
cdr3_nt: TGTGCCAGCGGGTATGGGGAGCAGTTCTTC

d_call: -
j_call: TRBJ1-5
v_call: TRBV27
clone_size: -
cdr3_aa: CASSSGYSNQPQHF
cdr3_nt: TGTGCCAGCAGTTCGGGGTATAGCAATCAGCCCCAGCATTTT

d_call: -
j_call: TRBJ1-1
v_call: TRBV11-1
clone_size: -
cdr3_aa: CASSFSALRGLNTEAFF
cdr3_nt: TGTGCCAGCAGCTTTTCCGCGCTTCGGGGCCTGAACACTGAAGCTTTCTTT

d_call: -
j_call: TRBJ2-5
v_call: TRBV9
clone_size: once
cdr3_aa: CASSHTLAQSQETQYF
cdr3_nt: TGTGCCAGCAGCCATACATTGGCCCAGTCCCAAGAGACCCAGTACTTC

d_call: -
j_call: TRBJ1-2
v_call: TRBV20-1
clone_size: -
cdr3_aa: CSASMGPGYTF
cdr3_nt: TGCAGTGCTAGTATGGGCCCTGGCTACACCTTC

d_call: -
j_call: TRBJ2-3
v_call: TRBV5-1
clone_size: -
cdr3_aa: CASSSDRNTDTQYF
cdr3_nt: TGCGCCAGCAGCTCCGACAGGAACACAGATACGCAGTATTTT

d_call: -
j_call: TRBJ1-4
v_call: TRBV4-1
clone_size: -
cdr3_aa: CASSPAENEKLFF
cdr3_nt: TGCGCCAGCAGCCCGGCGGAAAATGAAAAACTGTTTTTT

d_call: TRBD1
j_call: TRBJ1-1
v_call: TRBV5-4
clone_size: -
cdr3_aa: CASSLRLTGDTEAFF
cdr3_nt: TGTGCCAGCAGCTTGAGGCTCACAGGGGACACTGAAGCTTTCTTT

d_call: TRBD2
j_call: TRBJ2-7
v_call: TRBV5-1
clone_size: -
cdr3_aa: CASSPNGGIGGEQYF
cdr3_nt: TGCGCCAGCAGCCCCAACGGGGGGATTGGCGGCGAGCAGTACTTC

d_call: TRBD2
j_call: TRBJ2-1
v_call: TRBV30
clone_size: -
cdr3_aa: CAWSVAGLSYNEQFF
cdr3_nt: TGTGCCTGGAGTGTAGCGGGGCTCTCCTACAATGAGCAGTTCTTC

d_call: -
j_call: TRBJ1-5
v_call: TRBV6-5
clone_size: -
cdr3_aa: CASSQDTIRPQPQHF
cdr3_nt: TGTGCCAGCAGCCAGGACACGATACGTCCCCAGCCCCAGCATTTT

d_call: TRBD2
j_call: TRBJ2-7
v_call: TRBV28
clone_size: once
cdr3_aa: CASKPSSGRSYEQYF
cdr3_nt: TGTGCCAGCAAACCCTCTAGCGGGAGATCTTACGAGCAGTACTTC

d_call: -
j_call: TRBJ1-1
v_call: TRBV11-2
clone_size: -
cdr3_aa: CASNGNTEAFF
cdr3_nt: TGTGCCAGCAATGGGAACACTGAAGCTTTCTTT

d_call: TRBD1
j_call: TRBJ1-3
v_call: TRBV29-1
clone_size: -
cdr3_aa: CSGSWRQGSGNTIYF
cdr3_nt: TGCAGCGGGAGTTGGAGACAGGGGTCTGGAAACACCATATATTTT

d_call: -
j_call: TRBJ2-2
v_call: TRBV15
clone_size: -
cdr3_aa: CATSRARVGANTGELFF
cdr3_nt: TGTGCCACCAGCAGAGCACGGGTGGGAGCAAACACCGGGGAGCTGTTTTTT

d_call: TRBD2
j_call: TRBJ2-7
v_call: TRBV6-1
clone_size: -
cdr3_aa: CASSPLTSGYYEQYF
cdr3_nt: TGTGCCAGCAGTCCCCTGACTAGCGGGTACTACGAGCAGTACTTC

d_call: -
j_call: TRBJ2-3
v_call: TRBV30
clone_size: -
cdr3_aa: CAWSVHTLKSRDTQYF
cdr3_nt: TGTGCCTGGAGTGTACACACACTCAAAAGCAGGGATACGCAGTATTTT

d_call: TRBD1
j_call: TRBJ1-4
v_call: TRBV5-1
clone_size: -
cdr3_aa: CASSLANGQEIKKLFF
cdr3_nt: TGCGCCAGCAGCTTGGCCAACGGACAGGAAATTAAAAAACTGTTTTTT

d_call: -
j_call: TRBJ2-7
v_call: TRBV7-2
clone_size: -
cdr3_aa: CASSTGTYEQYF
cdr3_nt: TGTGCCAGCAGCACCGGGACATACGAGCAGTACTTC

d_call: -
j_call: TRBJ1-2
v_call: TRBV28
clone_size: -
cdr3_aa: CASSLSPTIYGYTF
cdr3_nt: TGTGCCAGCAGTTTGTCCCCGACCATTTATGGCTACACCTTC

d_call: -
j_call: TRBJ1-5
v_call: TRBV28
clone_size: -
cdr3_aa: CASTSPNGDQPQHF
cdr3_nt: TGTGCCAGCACCTCTCCTAATGGTGATCAGCCCCAGCATTTT

d_call: TRBD2
j_call: TRBJ2-2
v_call: TRBV6-1
clone_size: -
cdr3_aa: CASSDFGASGNTGELFF
cdr3_nt: TGTGCCAGCAGTGACTTCGGGGCTAGCGGGAACACCGGGGAGCTGTTTTTT